What follows is one T cell receptor (beta chain) and its context. Its antigen is not known. The CDR3 covers 15 residues. V lost 2 bases and J lost 7; bases outside the gene matches: 6. The V gene's germline CDR1 is PRHDT and CDR2 FYEKMQ (reference sequence). Data came from immunoSEQ multiplex PCR; TCRdb stores just in-frame clones and leaves some out. The sample lists just over 350,000 clones; under 95% were seen once. This specimen belongs to a study of Ad26.COV2.S vaccination and SARS-CoV-2 variants. General study findings and limits: The study found higher spike-specific TCR breadth in vaccine than placebo recipients. Substantial breadth in spike-specific CD8+ and CD4+ T cell responses was reportedly seen after vaccination.

V gene TRBV13 combines with J gene TRBJ2-5; 11 nucleotides line up with TRBD2. This TCR came from a human donor who had recovered from COVID-19. Sample: peripheral blood, taken after recovery from COVID-19. The CDR3 loop is CASSLNLAGGGTQYF. The CDR3 DNA follows: TGTGCCAGCAGCTTAAATCTAGCGGGGGGAGGGACCCAGTACTTC.